This TCR beta chain appears in the sequencing data of a study of tumor-infiltrating lymphocytes in primary liver carcinoma. The CDR3 covers 16 residues. Germline CDR1 MDHEN, CDR2 SYDVKM. The source material, 20-30 mg of unsorted bulk tissue, was used to co-extract RNA and DNA. This clonotype was counted between two and nine times. Germline and junction disagree at one end, which may indicate a read error. Starting from approximately 500 ng of total RNA, TCR beta cDNA was produced with a primer in the constant region. Libraries covering TCR beta were generated through three nested multiplex PCR rounds (using a slightly modified ARM-PCR). TRBV1-TRBV30 forward primers paired with a C-beta reverse primer drove the first two PCR rounds, roughly 9 cycles each. MiXCR, run by TCRdb on the multiplex PCR reads, gives a single entry per CDR3 protein. The sample yields around 100,000 distinct CDR3 sequences, roughly 69% seen once.

The chain uses TRBV28 and TRBJ1-2, with 9 bases fitting TRBD1. The TCR originated in a woman aged 60-70 years with primary liver carcinoma and hepatitis B virus infection. Sequenced material: liver tumor tissue from sampling region 5. The subset is: tumor region T5, tumor centre. CDR3 residues: CTSSPGGQGGNYGYTF. The DNA for the CDR3 is TGTACCAGCAGTCCAGGGGGACAGGGAGGCAACTATGGCTACACCTTC.